Each of the 28 T cell receptor beta chains below was sequenced from the same sample in a study of blood T cell repertoires in COVID-19 (dated by TCRdb to 2018 to 2021). Libraries came from the immunoSEQ multiplex PCR assay. TCRdb re-hosts the immuneACCESS table, in-frame sequences only. Its copies lack some clones; in the studies checked, an unresolved V gene accounts for under half of them, and the cause for the rest is not known. This sample comprises a few hundred thousand clones, 75% to 90% of them detected only once. The ten most abundant clones make up 7.1% of the sample. Sequenced material: peripheral blood. Source of these receptors: a woman aged 60-70 years with COVID-19, enrolled during active disease.

The V gene is TRBV27, the J gene TRBJ2-1; no reliable D call. Trimming removed 9 bases at V and 0 bases at J, with 12 bases between. Germline CDR1 and CDR2: MNHEY and SMNVEV (reference sequence). This CDR3 has 14 residues. The CDR3 loop is CASMKTSSYNEQFF. In DNA form, the CDR3 reads TGTGCCAGTATGAAAACCAGCTCCTACAATGAGCAGTTCTTC.

The rearrangement uses TRBV18 and TRBJ2-2; TRBD1 matches 10 bases. The CDR3 runs to 14 residues. CDR1 is KGHSH and CDR2 is LQKENI in the germline V gene. V was pared by 1 base and J by 7 bases, with 0 bases of the junction left unmatched. CDR3 sequence reads: CASSPRDRGGELFF. The DNA for the CDR3 is TGTGCCAGCTCACCACGGGACAGGGGCGGGGAGCTGTTTTTT. Supplemented by reference TRBV18 and TRBJ2-2, the full variable domain reads NAGVMQNPRHLVRRRGQEARLRCSPMKGHSHVYWYRQLPEEGLKFMVYLQKENIIDESGMPKERFSAEFPKEGPSILRIQQVVRGDSAAYFCASSPRDRGGELFFGEGSRLTVL.

The chain uses TRBV4-2 and TRBJ2-3; 11 positions agree with TRBD2. The CDR3 is 17 residues long. V dropped 1 base and J dropped 5; count of bases not matched to a gene: 8. Germline-derived CDR1 and CDR2 are LGHNA and YNFKEQ. CDR3 nucleotides: TGTGCCAGCAGCCAAGGGATACTAGCGGGGGAGGGAGATACGCAGTATTTT. Its translation is CASSQGILAGEGDTQYF.

Regarding this clone: The sample holds other DNA sequences that translate to the same CDR3. The rearrangement links TRBV5-1 to TRBJ1-1; the D is unclear. The CDR3 spans 14 residues. The germline V gene encodes CDR1 SGHRS and CDR2 YFSETQ. Trimming took 4 bases from V and 5 from J, leaving 15 bases between them. The CDR3 here is CASSLEGGRTEAFF. As DNA, the CDR3 is TGCGCCAGCAGCCTAGAGGGCGGCCGGACTGAAGCTTTCTTT.

CDR3 residues: CASSFLADRGSGANVLTF. The CDR3 region has the DNA TGTGCCAGCAGTTTTTTGGCCGACAGGGGCTCTGGGGCCAACGTCCTGACTTTC. The chain has TRBV27 and TRBJ2-6, with 8 bases aligning to TRBD1. Trimming cost V 3 bases and J 0 bases; bases outside gene matches: 7. CDR3 size: 18 residues. Germline V gene sequence: CDR1 MNHEY, CDR2 SMNVEV (reference sequence).

This chain uses TRBV19 with TRBJ2-7, with 8 bases matching TRBD1. The J segment lost 2 bases and the V segment lost 6 bases, leaving 9 bases of the junction unmatched. The CDR3 is made up of 15 amino acids. Germline values: CDR1 LNHDA, CDR2 SQIVND (reference sequence). This chain's CDR3 is CASSMGRQGTYEQYF. The CDR3 nucleotides read TGTGCCAGTAGCATGGGAAGACAGGGGACCTACGAGCAGTACTTC.

This clone was picked up a small number of times. The chain employs TRBV19 and TRBJ1-2; D not certain. Germline V gene data show CDR1 as LNHDA and CDR2 as SQIVND (reference sequence). Trimming shortened V by 9 bases and J by 3 bases, and 17 bases separated the two germline ends. This CDR3 is built from 14 residues. CDR3 sequence reads: CASHVPDGYYGYTF. The DNA of the CDR3 is TGTGCCAGCCATGTCCCTGATGGCTACTATGGCTACACCTTC.

The V and J genes are TRBV9 and TRBJ2-1; possible D gene TRBD2, 5 bases. Germline V gene sequence: CDR1 SGDLS, CDR2 YYNGEE. The CDR3 totals 15 residues. V gave up 0 bases and J gave up 2 bases, with 9 bases separating them. CDR3 bases: TGTGCCAGCAGCGTAGACGGGGTGACCTACAATGAGCAGTTCTTC. Protein: CASSVDGVTYNEQFF.

The chain uses TRBV19 and TRBJ1-5; D is perhaps TRBD1 (6 bases). CDR3 size: 16 residues. The V end lost 7 bases, the J end lost 1 base, and 17 bases lay between the germline ends. Germline V gives CDR1 LNHDA, CDR2 SQIVND (reference sequence). The CDR3 is CASNPMTGSSNQPQHF. The DNA for the CDR3 is TGTGCCAGTAACCCCATGACAGGATCCAGCAATCAGCCCCAGCATTTT.

The V call is TRBV14, the J call TRBJ2-3; 12 bases agree with TRBD2. V lost 1 base and J lost 3; bases outside the gene matches: 5. Looked up from germline, CDR1 is SGHDN and CDR2 is FVKESK. CDR3 length equals 17 residues. The CDR3 bases are TGTGCCAGCAGCCAAGGATTAACTAGCGGGGGGACAGATACGCAGTATTTT. Translating it yields CASSQGLTSGGTDTQYF.

This chain connects TRBV12-3 or TRBV12-4 to TRBJ2-3; D gene unclear. This CDR3 is built from 12 residues. Trimming cost V 6 bases and J 2 bases, with 6 bases left between them. DNA of the CDR3: TGTGCCAGCAGATTATACACAGATACGCAGTATTTT. Encoded protein: CASRLYTDTQYF.

V usage is TRBV2 and J usage is TRBJ2-3; D call uncertain. The CDR3 runs 13 residues. Trimming left V 6 bases short and J 3 bases short, with 10 bases between. Germline loops: CDR1 SNHLY, CDR2 FYNNEI. The CDR3 DNA reads as TGTGCCAGCAGCACTGAATTGACAGATACGCAGTATTTT. It encodes CASSTELTDTQYF.

The chain carries TRBV5-6 and TRBJ1-2; 9 bases are shared with TRBD1. Germline V gives CDR1 SGHDT, CDR2 YYEEEE. V shed 2 bases, J shed 8 bases, and the junction held 1 base outside the gene matches. The CDR3 spans 12 residues. CDR3 sequence reads: CASSLTGGGYTF. The CDR3 region has the DNA TGTGCCAGCAGCTTAACAGGGGGCGGCTACACCTTC.

The table lists this clone with a few counts. The chain employs TRBV7-6 and TRBJ2-7, with D tentatively TRBD2 (6 bases). The CDR3 is 16 residues long. Per germline, CDR1 SGHVS and CDR2 FNYEAQ. V was pared by 1 base and J by 3 bases, with 16 bases between. This CDR3 is CASSLERVELGYEQYF. CDR3 bases: TGTGCCAGCAGCTTAGAGCGGGTAGAGTTGGGCTACGAGCAGTACTTC. The variable domain in full, completed from reference TRBV7-6 and TRBJ2-7, reads GAGVSQSPRYKVTKRGQDVALRCDPISGHVSLYWYRQALGQGPEFLTYFNYEAQQDKSGLPNDRFSAERPEGSISTLTIQRTEQRDSAMYRCASSLERVELGYEQYFGPGTRLTVT.

The V call is TRBV7-2, the J call TRBJ1-5, with 8 positions matching TRBD1. Looked up from germline, CDR1 is SGHTA and CDR2 is FQGNSA. This CDR3 has 13 amino acids. V lost 5 bases and J lost 6; bases outside the gene matches: 3. The DNA for the CDR3 is TGTGCCAGCAGCGCTGACAGGGGTCAGCCCCAGCATTTT. Translation gives CASSADRGQPQHF.

The genes are TRBV4-3 and TRBJ2-7, with D possibly matching TRBD1 (5 bases). This CDR3 region has 14 residues. Germline V CDR1 and CDR2: LGHNA, YSLEER. V dropped 0 bases and J dropped 2 bases, with 8 bases sitting between them. The CDR3 DNA sequence: TGCGCCAGCAGCCAAGAAGGCAGGGCCTACGAGCAGTACTTC. Translated, it gives CASSQEGRAYEQYF.

The V gene is TRBV10-3, the J gene TRBJ2-2; 10 bases are a match to TRBD2. V shed 10 bases, J shed 4 bases, and the junction held 3 bases outside the gene matches. This CDR3 is built from 13 residues. CDR1 and CDR2 from the germline V gene are ENHRY and SYGVKD. CDR3 sequence (DNA): TGTGCCACCCAGCGGGGGGGCACCGGGGAGCTGTTTTTT. Protein: CATQRGGTGELFF.

The chain recombines TRBV28 with TRBJ1-2, with 8 bases matching TRBD1. After removal of 2 bases from V and 6 bases from J, the junction contained 14 bases not matched to a gene. CDR3 length equals 17 residues. Germline CDR1 and CDR2: MDHEN and SYDVKM. The CDR3: CASSLGPGGVLVNGYTF. Here the CDR3 DNA reads TGTGCCAGCAGTTTAGGGCCAGGGGGCGTTTTAGTGAATGGCTACACCTTC.

CDR3 region: CASSPRAKGAFGYTF. DNA for the CDR3: TGTGCCAGCAGCCCACGCGCGAAGGGGGCTTTTGGCTACACCTTC. The genes are TRBV7-7 and TRBJ1-2; 7 bases fit TRBD1. The ends lost 5 bases at V and 7 bases at J; junction bases unmatched: 13. Looked up from germline, CDR1 is SSHAT and CDR2 is FNYEAQ (reference sequence). This CDR3 has 15 residues.

The chain links TRBV6-5 to TRBJ1-1; D is unclear. In germline, CDR1 is MNHEY, CDR2 SVGAGI. The CDR3 length is 12 residues. Trimming took off 10 bases at V and 2 bases at J, with 11 bases between the two ends. The CDR3 is CATTPLNTEAFF. Here the CDR3 DNA reads TGTGCCACCACACCCCTTAACACTGAAGCTTTCTTT.

CDR3 sequence (DNA): TGTGCCTGGAGTCCTAGAAACACCATATATTTT. Translating gives CAWSPRNTIYF. The gene calls are TRBV30 and TRBJ1-3; D gene unclear. V shed 2 bases and J shed 5 bases, with 4 bases lying between them. CDR1 GTSNPN and CDR2 SVGIG come from the germline V gene (reference sequence). The CDR3 covers 11 residues.

J is TRBJ1-6 and V is TRBV2, with 10 positions matching TRBD1. The CDR3 consists of 14 residues. Germline V lookup: CDR1 SNHLY, CDR2 FYNNEI. V lost 8 bases, J lost 7 bases, and 5 bases stayed unmatched. The CDR3 sequence: CASGDRGYNSPLHF. The CDR3 DNA follows: TGTGCCAGCGGGGACAGGGGTTACAATTCACCCCTCCACTTT. The complete variable domain, with remaining parts taken from reference TRBV2 and TRBJ1-6, reads EPEVTQTPSHQVTQMGQEVILRCVPISNHLYFYWYRQILGQKVEFLVSFYNNEISEKSEIFDDQFSVERPDGSNFTLKIRSTKLEDSAMYFCASGDRGYNSPLHFGNGTRLTVT.

The genes are TRBV18 and TRBJ2-2; tentative D call: TRBD2 (5 bases). The V end lost 3 bases, the J end lost 1 base, and 15 bases lay between the germline ends. In germline, CDR1 is KGHSH, CDR2 LQKENI. The CDR3 has 17 amino acids. CDR3 sequence (DNA): TGTGCCAGCTCACCCTTCGGGGTACGGTGGAACACCGGGGAGCTGTTTTTT. Residues: CASSPFGVRWNTGELFF.

The chain combines TRBV7-9 with TRBJ1-6, with 7 bases lining up with TRBD1. Unmatched junction bases numbered 5, after V lost 5 bases and J lost 7 bases. This CDR3 is built from 14 residues. Germline V gene data show CDR1 as SEHNR and CDR2 as FQNEAQ (reference sequence). CDR3 sequence (DNA): TGTGCCAGCAGCGGCGGGACAGAGAATTCACCCCTCCACTTT. Translated, it gives CASSGGTENSPLHF.

The chain carries TRBV6-6 and TRBJ1-2; 8 bases agree with TRBD1. This CDR3 is built from 14 residues. Germline V gene sequence: CDR1 MNHNY, CDR2 SVGAGI (reference sequence). The junction had 5 bases not matched to a gene; V was cut back by 3 bases and J by 5 bases. The CDR3 is CASSYRDRHYGYTF. The CDR3 DNA reads TGTGCCAGCAGTTATAGGGACAGGCATTATGGCTACACCTTC.

The V call is TRBV7-3, the J call TRBJ1-2; D may be TRBD1 (5 bases). The CDR3 is 16 amino acids. With 5 bases removed from V and 7 bases from J, the gap between germline ends came to 23 bases. Germline V CDR1 and CDR2: SGHTA, FQGTGA. The CDR3, as DNA: TGTGCCAGCAGCGCTCGTAACCCAGTATCGCAGGGTGGCTACACCTTC. Its translation: CASSARNPVSQGGYTF.

This clone showed up just a few times. The chain is built from TRBV6-5 and TRBJ1-1; D remains unclear. Between the trimmed V and J ends, which lost 2 bases and 1 base, there was a span of 5 bases. CDR1 MNHEY and CDR2 SVGAGI come from the germline V gene. The length of the CDR3 is 13 residues. This CDR3 is CASSYLKNTEAFF. In DNA form, the CDR3 reads TGTGCCAGCAGTTACCTTAAGAACACTGAAGCTTTCTTT.

J is TRBJ1-2 and V is TRBV6-2 or TRBV6-3; TRBD1 matches at 11 bases. CDR3 length equals 14 residues. The V and J ends lost 0 bases and 12 bases, in that order; junction bases with no gene match: 6. Germline V gene sequence: CDR1 MNHEY, CDR2 SVGEGT. For the CDR3, the DNA is TGTGCCAGCAGTTACTCGAGTGGACAGGGGGCGGACACCTTC. This sequence encodes CASSYSSGQGADTF.